A single sample gave rise to the 20 T cell receptor beta chains below, sequenced in a study of breast tumors, draining lymph nodes, adjacent tissues. Axillary draining lymph nodes of breast cancer patients supplied the node samples. MiXCR was run by TCRdb on the multiplex PCR reads, yielding one entry per CDR3 protein. This table has roughly 130,000 distinct CDR3 sequences, about 20% appearing once. Sequencing input: axillary lymph node tissue. These TCRs come from a female donor with breast cancer. Some clones in this sample may be carry-over from other donors' samples.

This clonotype came up many times. The chain combines TRBV5-5 with TRBJ2-1, with a weak D call TRBD2 (5 bases). Looked up from germline, CDR1 is SGHKS and CDR2 is YYEKEE (reference sequence). V was cut by 0 bases and J by 5 bases, with 18 bases left in between. CDR3 length equals 17 residues. CDR3 region: CASSLALTKTGNNEQFF. Written as DNA, the CDR3 is TGTGCCAGCAGCTTGGCGCTGACTAAGACCGGGAACAATGAGCAGTTCTTC.

This clonotype was counted many times. This rearrangement joins TRBV20-1 to TRBJ1-6; 7 bases are shared with TRBD1. The CDR3 is 13 residues long. The V and J ends lost 0 bases and 8 bases, in that order; junction bases with no gene match: 1. Germline values: CDR1 DFQATT, CDR2 SNEGSKA (reference sequence). CDR3 residues: CSARDTGDSPLHF. In nucleotides, the CDR3 is TGCAGTGCTAGAGATACAGGGGATTCACCCCTCCACTTT.

Worth noting for this clonotype: Given a much more abundant clone one base away, this may be a read error. The chain has TRBV12-3 or TRBV12-4 and TRBJ2-3; 7 bases match TRBD2. The CDR3 has 15 amino acids. The CDR3 is CASSRSSGGTDTRYF. The CDR3 region has the DNA TGTGCCAGCAGCCGTTCTAGCGGAGGCACAGATACGCGGTATTTT.

The chain recombines TRBV7-8 with TRBJ1-1; D is unresolved. The germline gives CDR1 SGHVS, CDR2 FQNEAQ. Trimming pared 5 bases from V and 8 bases from J, leaving 18 bases between. The CDR3 has 14 amino acids. The CDR3 is CASSPRLEAREAFF. CDR3 sequence (DNA): TGTGCCAGCAGCCCACGACTGGAAGCGCGAGAAGCTTTCTTT. The whole variable domain, filled in from reference TRBV7-8 and TRBJ1-1, reads GAGVSQSPRYKVAKRGQDVALRCDPISGHVSLFWYQQALGQGPEFLTYFQNEAQLDKSGLPSDRFFAERPEGSVSTLKIQRTQQEDSAVYLCASSPRLEAREAFFGQGTRLTVV.

This clonotype was counted at least ten times. The chain combines TRBV7-9 with TRBJ2-5; the D gene is possibly TRBD2 (6 bases). There are 13 residues in the CDR3. Germline CDR1 is SEHNR and CDR2 is FQNEAQ (reference sequence). V gave up 3 bases and J gave up 5 bases, with 10 bases separating them. Written as DNA, the CDR3 is TGTGCCAGCAGCTTTTTAGGGAGGGAGACCCAGTACTTC. Translating it yields CASSFLGRETQYF.

On this clonotype: This clone may be a read error of a much larger clone one base away. The chain recombines TRBV9 with TRBJ1-4, with D tentatively TRBD1 (5 bases). Deletions cut 0 bases from V and 7 bases from J, with 13 bases between. Germline assignment: CDR1 SGDLS and CDR2 YYNGEE. The CDR3 spans 15 residues. The CDR3 nucleotides read TGTGCCAGCAGCGTAGCTCTAGGGGTTAGTGAAAAACTGTTTTTT. Translating gives CASSVALGVSEKLFF. The variable domain in full, completed from reference TRBV9 and TRBJ1-4, reads DSGVTQTPKHLITATGQRVTLRCSPRSGDLSVYWYQQSLDQGLQFLIQYYNGEERAKGNILERFSAQQFPDLHSELNLSSLELGDSALYFCASSVALGVSEKLFFGSGTQLSVL.

This clonotype was recorded many times. V is TRBV14 and J is TRBJ2-1; the D gene is possibly TRBD2 (7 bases). This CDR3 comprises 16 residues. Per germline, CDR1 SGHDN and CDR2 FVKESK. V gave up 0 bases and J gave up 3 bases, with 12 bases separating them. Here the CDR3 reads CASSQEGGVVYNEQFF. The CDR3 coding sequence is TGTGCCAGCAGCCAAGAAGGGGGGGTCGTCTACAATGAGCAGTTCTTC.

In regard to this clonotype: This sequence may be a read error, since a much larger clone differs from it by one base. The CDR3 bases are TGTGCCGGCAGTTACGCCAGGGTCCGGGGGCCAGATACGCAGTATTTT. Translation: CAGSYARVRGPDTQYF. The chain recombines TRBV6-2 or TRBV6-3 with TRBJ2-3; the D call may be TRBD1 or TRBD2 (6 bases each). The length of the CDR3 is 16 residues. CDR1 and CDR2 (germline): MNHEY, SVGEGT.

This clonotype has at least ten counts. The chain combines TRBV5-6 with TRBJ2-5; D is unresolved. The germline CDR1 and CDR2 sequences are SGHDT and YYEEEE. This CDR3 spans 13 amino acids. Trimming stripped 5 bases from V and 1 base from J, with 9 bases between. CDR3 in amino acids: CASSVWGQETQYF. DNA of the CDR3: TGTGCCAGCAGTGTGTGGGGCCAAGAGACCCAGTACTTC.

This clonotype was seen repeatedly, ten times or more. This rearrangement joins TRBV5-6 to TRBJ1-4; a possible D gene is TRBD1 (5 bases). Trimming shortened V by 1 base and J by 6 bases, and 13 bases separated the two germline ends. Germline V gives CDR1 SGHDT, CDR2 YYEEEE. This CDR3 region has 15 residues. The CDR3 spells CASSLTGTFHEKLFF. DNA for the CDR3: TGTGCCAGCAGCTTGACCGGGACGTTCCATGAAAAACTGTTTTTT.

To note about this clonotype: A clone one base away is much larger, so this may be a read error. The V and J genes are TRBV5-1 and TRBJ2-5; TRBD1 is a possible D gene (5 bases). The germline gives CDR1 SGHRS, CDR2 YFSETQ. The CDR3 loop spans 15 amino acids. The CDR3 coding sequence is TGCGCCAGCAGCTTAGTCCCCCAGGGAAGAGAGACCCAGCACTTC. Its translation: CASSLVPQGRETQHF.

This clonotype was counted ten times or more. The chain is built from TRBV6-5 and TRBJ1-5; D is uncertain. V lost 8 bases and J lost 7, with 9 bases in between. In germline, CDR1 is MNHEY, CDR2 SVGAGI. This CDR3 region has 11 residues. The CDR3 loop is CASGVGQPQHF. Written as DNA, the CDR3 is TGTGCCAGCGGTGTTGGACAGCCCCAGCATTTT.

Many counts were recorded for this clonotype. This chain uses TRBV28 with TRBJ2-3; D not resolved. The germline V gene has CDR1 MDHEN and CDR2 SYDVKM. This CDR3 spans 15 amino acids. V was pared by 1 base and J by 1 base, with 9 bases between. The CDR3 is CASSLLSYRTDTQYF. CDR3 nucleotide sequence: TGTGCCAGCAGTTTATTGTCTTACCGCACAGATACGCAGTATTTT. The full variable domain, its missing parts supplied by reference TRBV28 and TRBJ2-3, is DVKVTQSSRYLVKRTGEKVFLECVQDMDHENMFWYRQDPGLGLRLIYFSYDVKMKEKGDIPEGYSVSREKKERFSLILESASTNQTSMYLCASSLLSYRTDTQYFGPGTRLTVL.

This clonotype showed up many times. The chain combines TRBV19 with TRBJ2-7; maybe TRBD1 (6 bases). Germline-derived CDR1 and CDR2 are LNHDA and SQIVND (reference sequence). The CDR3 is 13 residues long. With 5 bases removed from V and 2 bases from J, the gap between germline ends came to 10 bases. CDR3 loop: CASSDRSTYEQYF. CDR3 sequence (DNA): TGTGCCAGTAGTGACAGGTCCACCTACGAGCAGTACTTC.

This clonotype was seen at least ten times. CDR3 sequence reads: CASSFASGATGELFF. The DNA for the CDR3 is TGTGCCAGCAGCTTTGCATCAGGGGCCACCGGGGAGCTGTTTTTT. The V gene is TRBV7-9, the J gene TRBJ2-2, with D tentatively TRBD1 (6 bases). V lost 3 bases and J lost 4, with 12 bases in between. The CDR3 has 15 amino acids. Germline lookup yields CDR1 SEHNR and CDR2 FQNEAQ (reference sequence).

This clonotype was seen ten or more times. The V gene is TRBV7-9, the J gene TRBJ1-3; tentatively, D is TRBD1 (6 bases). Germline loops: CDR1 SEHNR, CDR2 FQNEAQ (reference sequence). Trimming took 5 bases from V and 9 from J, leaving 14 bases between them. This CDR3 is 13 amino acids long. The CDR3 DNA sequence: TGTGCCAGCAGCCAATCACAGGGTACCACCATATATTTT. The encoded protein is CASSQSQGTTIYF.

This clonotype has more than one count but fewer than ten. The chain recombines TRBV6-6 with TRBJ2-1; maybe TRBD2 (5 bases). The CDR3 has 13 residues. Germline CDR1 is MNHNY and CDR2 is SVGAGI (reference sequence). Trimming removed 1 base from V and 6 bases from J, with 7 bases in between. CDR3 sequence: CASSYFGSNEQFF. In nucleotides, the CDR3 is TGTGCCAGCAGTTACTTTGGGAGCAATGAGCAGTTCTTC.

This clonotype has at least ten counts. The V and J genes are TRBV20-1 and TRBJ2-5, with D maybe TRBD2 (7 bases). The germline V gene has CDR1 DFQATT and CDR2 SNEGSKA (reference sequence). Trimming took off 7 bases at V and 5 bases at J, with 17 bases between the two ends. The CDR3 contains 13 residues. The CDR3 is CSVPRGAVETQYF. As DNA, the CDR3 is TGCAGTGTTCCCCGGGGGGCGGTTGAGACCCAGTACTTC.

This clonotype was detected a few times. The V and J genes are TRBV7-8 and TRBJ1-4; TRBD1 matches 12 bases. The germline V gene has CDR1 SGHVS and CDR2 FQNEAQ. This CDR3 region has 16 residues. V lost 5 bases to trimming and J lost 8 bases; unmatched junction nucleotides: 9. CDR3 region: CASSRDRGLLGEKLFF. CDR3 coding DNA: TGTGCCAGCAGCCGGGACAGGGGGCTCCTGGGGGAAAAACTGTTTTTT.

This clonotype was detected ten times or more. CDR3 protein: CSARAFLASYEQYF. The CDR3 region has the DNA TGCAGTGCTAGAGCCTTCCTAGCCTCCTACGAGCAGTACTTC. The gene calls are TRBV20-1 and TRBJ2-7, with D maybe TRBD2 (5 bases). Germline values: CDR1 DFQATT, CDR2 SNEGSKA (reference sequence). Trimming removed 1 base at V and 0 bases at J, with 10 bases between. CDR3 size: 14 residues.